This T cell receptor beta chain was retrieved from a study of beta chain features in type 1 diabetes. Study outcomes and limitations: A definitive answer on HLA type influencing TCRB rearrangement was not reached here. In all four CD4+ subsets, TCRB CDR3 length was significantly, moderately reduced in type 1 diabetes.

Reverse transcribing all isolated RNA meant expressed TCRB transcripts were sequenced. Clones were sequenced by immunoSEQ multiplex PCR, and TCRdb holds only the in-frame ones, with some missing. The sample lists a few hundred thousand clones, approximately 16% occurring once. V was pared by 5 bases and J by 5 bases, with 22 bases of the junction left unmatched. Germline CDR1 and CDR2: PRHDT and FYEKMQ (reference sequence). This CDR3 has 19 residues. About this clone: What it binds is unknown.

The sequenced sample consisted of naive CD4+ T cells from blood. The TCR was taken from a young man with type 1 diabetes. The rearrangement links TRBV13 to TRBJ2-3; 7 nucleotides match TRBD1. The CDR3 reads CASSPYGGQVASTEDTQYF. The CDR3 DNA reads TGTGCCAGCAGCCCTTACGGTGGACAGGTAGCTTCAACAGAAGATACGCAGTATTTT.